Listed here are 12 T cell receptor beta chains from one sample, sequenced in a study of CD8 T cells in Susac syndrome. cDNA came from 0.5 to 1 ug RNA primed by random hexamers. TCRdb passed the immunoSEQ multiplex PCR reads through MiXCR, listing each CDR3 protein once. This sample has about 160,000 distinct CDR3 sequences, with roughly 93% found just once. Sequencing was performed on CD4+ T cells from PBMCs. These receptors all come from a human donor in good health.

CDR3 sequence: CASSLVGGNQYEQYF. As DNA, the CDR3 is TGTGCCAGCAGCTTAGTGGGAGGAAATCAATACGAGCAGTACTTC. The chain is built from TRBV7-2 and TRBJ2-7; tentative D call: TRBD2 (6 bases). V dropped 1 base and J dropped 4 bases, with 14 bases sitting between them. CDR3 length: 15 amino acids. Per the germline V gene, CDR1 is SGHTA and CDR2 is FQGNSA. Based on the CDR3 plus reference TRBV7-2 and TRBJ2-7, the full variable domain is GAGVSQSPSNKVTEKGKDVELRCDPISGHTALYWYRQSLGQGLEFLIYFQGNSAPDKSGLPSDRFSAERTGGSVSTLTIQRTQQEDSAVYLCASSLVGGNQYEQYFGPGTRLTVT.

The chain carries TRBV4-1 and TRBJ1-5; D is undetermined. Trimming stripped 6 bases from V and 1 base from J, with 13 bases between. The CDR3 sequence is 15 residues long. The germline gives CDR1 MGHRA, CDR2 YSYEKL. The CDR3 region has the DNA TGCGCCAGCAGACGAACCGCAGGCAGCAATCAGCCCCAGCATTTT. It encodes CASRRTAGSNQPQHF.

The V and J genes are TRBV2 and TRBJ2-6; D call uncertain. The CDR3 is 13 amino acids. The germline gives CDR1 SNHLY, CDR2 FYNNEI. V dropped 8 bases and J dropped 0 bases, with 5 bases sitting between them. This CDR3 reads CASHPSGANVLTF. CDR3 bases: TGTGCCAGCCACCCCTCTGGGGCCAACGTCCTGACTTTC.

This chain joins TRBV5-4 and TRBJ1-2; D is unclear. In germline, CDR1 is SGHNT, CDR2 YYREEE (reference sequence). The V and J ends lost 0 bases and 1 base respectively, with 7 bases between them. This CDR3 has 14 amino acids. Here the CDR3 DNA reads TGTGCCAGCAGCTTGGGCGTGGGTAACTATGGCTACACCTTC. This sequence encodes CASSLGVGNYGYTF.

The chain joins TRBV20-1 to TRBJ1-6; D might be TRBD1 (6 bases). The germline CDR1 and CDR2 sequences are DFQATT and SNEGSKA (reference sequence). The ends were cut back, 3 bases at V and 9 bases at J, with 15 bases in the middle. This CDR3 has 14 residues. CDR3 residues: CSARGGRTGSPLHF. The CDR3 region has the DNA TGCAGTGCTAGGGGGGGCCGCACGGGTTCACCCCTCCACTTT.

The CDR3 protein is CASSATEGRSFF. The CDR3 coding sequence is TGTGCCAGCAGCGCTACCGAGGGGAGGTCTTTCTTT. The genes are TRBV9 and TRBJ1-1; weak D call: TRBD1 (5 bases). Trimming took 3 bases from V and 12 from J, leaving 15 bases between them. The CDR3 spans 12 residues. Germline V CDR1 and CDR2: SGDLS, YYNGEE.

As DNA, the CDR3 is TGTGCCAGTAGTATCCAGGGGAACTATGGCTACACCTTC. It translates to CASSIQGNYGYTF. The V and J genes are TRBV19 and TRBJ1-2, with TRBD1 as a possible D gene (6 bases). The germline V gene has CDR1 LNHDA and CDR2 SQIVND (reference sequence). This CDR3 contains 13 residues. The V and J ends lost 3 bases and 2 bases respectively, with 7 bases between them.

The chain is built from TRBV20-1 and TRBJ1-2, with D perhaps TRBD1 (6 bases). CDR1 and CDR2 (germline): DFQATT, SNEGSKA (reference sequence). This CDR3 has 13 amino acids. The V end lost 1 base, the J end lost 3 bases, and 9 bases lay between the germline ends. The CDR3 nucleotides are TGCAGTGCTAGAGTCGCAGGGGACTATGGCTACACCTTC. Protein sequence: CSARVAGDYGYTF.

The gene calls are TRBV11-1 and TRBJ2-3; D is uncertain. Germline lookup yields CDR1 SGHAT and CDR2 FQDESV (reference sequence). This CDR3 has 14 amino acids. Trimming stripped 5 bases from V and 4 bases from J, with 13 bases between. The chain's CDR3 is CASSTSTASDTQYF. As DNA, the CDR3 is TGTGCCAGCAGCACCTCAACAGCCTCAGATACGCAGTATTTT.

The chain links TRBV5-4 to TRBJ1-5; D is ambiguous. There are 15 residues in the CDR3. Germline assignment: CDR1 SGHNT and CDR2 YYREEE (reference sequence). The V and J ends lost 1 base and 0 bases respectively, with 8 bases between them. The CDR3 region is CASSLSPDSNQPQHF. In DNA, the CDR3 is TGTGCCAGCAGCTTGTCCCCCGATAGCAATCAGCCCCAGCATTTT.

This clonotype was detected only once. The chain links TRBV7-3 to TRBJ2-5; D is undetermined. The length of the CDR3 is 15 residues. Per germline, CDR1 SGHTA and CDR2 FQGTGA. Trimming removed 5 bases from V and 2 bases from J, with 15 bases in between. CDR3 loop: CASSTRAGLQETQYF. The CDR3, as DNA: TGTGCCAGCAGCACAAGGGCAGGCTTACAAGAGACCCAGTACTTC.

This rearrangement joins TRBV2 to TRBJ2-1; D is unclear. V lost 2 bases to trimming and J lost 8 bases, with 10 bases between them. This CDR3 comprises 13 residues. Looked up from germline, CDR1 is SNHLY and CDR2 is FYNNEI. The CDR3 DNA is TGTGCCAGCAGTGAATTAACCGTTGATGAGCAGTTCTTC. Its translation is CASSELTVDEQFF.